The 11 T cell receptor beta chains below come from one sample, sequenced in a study of blood T cell repertoires in COVID-19. This table comes from immunoSEQ multiplex PCR, and its TCRdb copy is limited to in-frame clones, with some not included. Altogether about 260,000 clones are present, roughly 88% being singletons, with the ten largest covering around 3%. Sequenced: PBMCs or T cells enriched from blood (not recorded which). The receptors were gathered from a woman aged 40-49 years who had been exposed to COVID-19.

The chain has TRBV7-2 and TRBJ1-1; 7 bases are shared with TRBD1. The CDR3 has 14 amino acids. The V and J ends lost 1 base and 6 bases, in that order; junction bases with no gene match: 5. Germline loops: CDR1 SGHTA, CDR2 FQGNSA. The chain's CDR3 is CASSLVGGGSEAFF. The CDR3 bases are TGTGCCAGCAGCTTAGTCGGAGGGGGCTCTGAAGCTTTCTTT.

The chain uses TRBV27 and TRBJ1-5; TRBD1 might be the D (5 bases). The CDR3 runs 16 residues. The germline V gene encodes CDR1 MNHEY and CDR2 SMNVEV (reference sequence). V lost 2 bases to trimming and J lost 3 bases, with 14 bases between them. CDR3 region: CASSLIYGTTNQPQHF. DNA of the CDR3: TGTGCCAGCAGTTTAATTTATGGGACTACCAATCAGCCCCAGCATTTT.

This chain links TRBV28 with TRBJ1-2; TRBD1 aligns across 7 bases. Trimming cost V 4 bases and J 8 bases; bases outside gene matches: 16. CDR1 and CDR2 from the germline V gene are MDHEN and SYDVKM. This CDR3 is built from 16 residues. This chain's CDR3 is CASSYRGNLHGRGYTF. DNA of the CDR3: TGTGCCAGCAGTTACAGGGGCAACCTCCATGGTCGGGGCTACACCTTC.

The CDR3 sequence: CASSQNRGMNTEAFF. CDR3 sequence (DNA): TGTGCCAGCAGCCAAAACAGGGGGATGAACACTGAAGCTTTCTTT. The V gene is TRBV3-1 (or the pseudogene TRBV3-2), the J gene TRBJ1-1, with 8 positions matching TRBD1. The V gene end was trimmed by 2 bases and the J gene end by 0 bases; junction bases not matched to a gene: 2. CDR3 size: 15 residues. Germline lookup yields CDR1 LGHDT and CDR2 YNNKEL (reference sequence).

The chain joins TRBV27 to TRBJ1-2, with 10 bases aligning to TRBD1. CDR1 is MNHEY, CDR2 SMNVEV, per germline (reference sequence). V trimming: 5 bases; J trimming: 4 bases; junction bases outside the gene matches: 7. The CDR3 contains 15 residues. The CDR3 loop reads CASSPHRTGGYGYTF. The CDR3 coding sequence is TGTGCCAGCAGTCCCCATCGGACAGGGGGCTATGGCTACACCTTC.

The rearrangement joins TRBV29-1 to TRBJ1-2, with D tentatively TRBD1 (5 bases). The CDR3 covers 12 residues. Looked up from germline, CDR1 is SQVTM and CDR2 is ANQGSEA. Trimming cost V 4 bases and J 5 bases, with 11 bases left between them. CDR3 loop: CSVVGTTYGYTF. CDR3 coding DNA: TGCAGCGTTGTGGGGACTACTTATGGCTACACCTTC.

In nucleotides, the CDR3 is TGTGCCAGCAGCTTGACTAGCGGGGGGGCCTACGAGCAGTACTTC. Its protein product is CASSLTSGGAYEQYF. The genes are TRBV7-2 and TRBJ2-7; the match to TRBD2 covers 14 bases. The ends lost 3 bases at V and 2 bases at J; junction bases unmatched: 0. The germline V gene has CDR1 SGHTA and CDR2 FQGNSA. This CDR3 has 15 residues.

J is TRBJ2-7 and V is TRBV5-1, with 7 bases matching TRBD1. V lost 0 bases, J lost 5 bases, and 5 bases stayed unmatched. The germline gives CDR1 SGHRS, CDR2 YFSETQ. The CDR3 is 14 residues long. The CDR3 DNA sequence: TGCGCCAGCAGCTTGGAGGGGGACAGAGACGAGCAGTACTTC. Its translation: CASSLEGDRDEQYF.

This clone was counted a single time. The chain employs TRBV4-1 and TRBJ2-1; D may be TRBD2 (6 bases). The CDR3 extends over 17 amino acids. V lost 2 bases and J lost 6, with 20 bases in between. Looked up from germline, CDR1 is MGHRA and CDR2 is YSYEKL. CDR3: CASSQLSILGEANEQFF. The CDR3 region has the DNA TGCGCCAGCAGCCAACTATCCATATTGGGGGAGGCCAATGAGCAGTTCTTC.

The V and J genes are TRBV24-1 and TRBJ1-5, with D hard to call. V was cut by 7 bases and J by 5 bases, with 14 bases left in between. Germline-derived CDR1 and CDR2 are KGHDR and SFDVKD. The CDR3 is 14 amino acids. The DNA of the CDR3 is TGTGCCACCAGCCCTCCTGGGAGCTATCAGCCCCAGCATTTT. Its protein is CATSPPGSYQPQHF.

The chain joins TRBV2 to TRBJ2-2; D ambiguous. CDR1 and CDR2 from the germline V gene are SNHLY and FYNNEI. Trimming removed 5 bases at V and 4 bases at J, with 11 bases between. The CDR3 contains 14 residues. CDR3 bases: TGTGCCAGCAGTTCCGGGTCCCTCACCGGGGAGCTGTTTTTT. This codes for CASSSGSLTGELFF.